The 15 T cell receptor beta chains in this list originate from one sample, sequenced in a study of T cell changes during pregnancy in multiple sclerosis. Using immunoSEQ multiplex PCR, the repertoire was profiled, and TCRdb retains in-frame clones only, with some absent. The sample includes about 20,000 clones, roughly nine tenths of them seen just once. The source was CD4+ T cells from peripheral blood mononuclear cells, collected after pregnancy. The receptors were gathered from a female donor in good health, enrolled as a control in a pregnancy study.

V gene TRBV7-2 combines with J gene TRBJ2-7; weak D call: TRBD2 (6 bases). The CDR3 sequence is 15 residues long. With 3 bases removed from V and 4 bases from J, the gap between germline ends came to 16 bases. The V gene's germline CDR1 is SGHTA and CDR2 FQGNSA. CDR3 in DNA: TGTGCCAGCAGCTTTAATCCCCTAGCGCAATACGAGCAGTACTTC. Protein sequence: CASSFNPLAQYEQYF.

This chain joins TRBV5-1 and TRBJ2-1; 9 bases align to TRBD2. The length of the CDR3 is 16 residues. J lost 4 bases, V lost 0 bases, and 5 bases had no gene match. Germline CDR1 reads SGHRS; CDR2 reads YFSETQ. The CDR3 nucleotides read TGCGCCAGCAGCTTGGGTGTTAGCGGGGGTTACAATGAGCAGTTCTTC. This gives the protein CASSLGVSGGYNEQFF. Filled out from reference TRBV5-1 and TRBJ2-1, the complete variable domain reads KAGVTQTPRYLIKTRGQQVTLSCSPISGHRSVSWYQQTPGQGLQFLFEYFSETQRNKGNFPGRFSGRQFSNSRSEMNVSTLELGDSALYLCASSLGVSGGYNEQFFGPGTRLTVL.

In DNA form, the CDR3 reads TGTGCCAGCAGCCACGGACTAGCGGGAGTCTCTGATACGCAGTATTTT. This translates into CASSHGLAGVSDTQYF. The V call is TRBV14, the J call TRBJ2-3, with 13 nucleotides matching TRBD2. The CDR3 is 16 residues long. Germline CDR1 reads SGHDN; CDR2 reads FVKESK. V trimming: 3 bases; J trimming: 6 bases; junction bases outside the gene matches: 6.

The chain combines TRBV7-9 with TRBJ2-7; 11 bases map to TRBD2. V dropped 5 bases and J dropped 2; count of bases not matched to a gene: 5. The CDR3 runs 15 residues. Germline V lookup: CDR1 SEHNR, CDR2 FQNEAQ (reference sequence). The CDR3 DNA reads TGTGCCAGCAGCGCTCTAGCGGGGGGTACCTACGAGCAGTACTTC. Its translation: CASSALAGGTYEQYF.

J is TRBJ2-5 and V is TRBV9; 8 nucleotides align to TRBD2. Germline CDR1 SGDLS, CDR2 YYNGEE. The trim removed 3 bases at V and 4 bases at J, leaving 11 bases unmatched. This CDR3 has 16 residues. The CDR3 here is CASSATGGAAGETQYF. In DNA form, the CDR3 reads TGTGCCAGCAGCGCTACCGGGGGGGCCGCGGGAGAGACCCAGTACTTC.

The rearrangement joins TRBV29-1 to TRBJ2-7; TRBD2 matches at 8 bases. There are 11 residues in the CDR3. Germline loops: CDR1 SQVTM, CDR2 ANQGSEA. With V trimmed by 4 bases and J by 6 bases, 2 bases remained unmatched. Here the CDR3 DNA reads TGCAGCGTTGGGGCGGGGGGCGAGCAGTACTTC. It specifies CSVGAGGEQYF.

The rearrangement uses TRBV28 and TRBJ1-2; D possibly corresponds to TRBD1 (6 bases). Germline V CDR1 and CDR2: MDHEN, SYDVKM. V lost 2 bases to trimming and J lost 0 bases, with 16 bases between them. CDR3 length: 17 residues. The CDR3 sequence is CASSLAGAPSSNYGYTF. Here the CDR3 DNA reads TGTGCCAGCAGTTTAGCAGGGGCGCCGAGTTCTAACTATGGCTACACCTTC.

V and J are TRBV30 and TRBJ2-2, with TRBD2 as a possible D gene (6 bases). The V end lost 3 bases, the J end lost 0 bases, and 8 bases lay between the germline ends. The CDR3 loop spans 14 amino acids. The germline gives CDR1 GTSNPN, CDR2 SVGIG (reference sequence). The CDR3: CAWRRGTNTGELFF. CDR3 in DNA: TGTGCCTGGAGACGGGGGACGAACACCGGGGAGCTGTTTTTT.

V is TRBV18 and J is TRBJ2-3; D perhaps matches TRBD2 (5 bases). Per germline, CDR1 KGHSH and CDR2 LQKENI. Trimming pared 0 bases from V and 1 base from J, leaving 5 bases between. This CDR3 contains 14 residues. The CDR3 loop is CASSPPEGTDTQYF. The CDR3, as DNA: TGTGCCAGCTCACCACCGGAGGGCACAGATACGCAGTATTTT.

V usage is TRBV2 and J usage is TRBJ2-7, with 7 nucleotides matching TRBD2. The CDR3 spans 18 residues. Germline V gene data show CDR1 as SNHLY and CDR2 as FYNNEI. V gave up 8 bases and J gave up 0 bases; unmatched junction bases: 19. CDR3 DNA: TGTGCCAGCTCCCGTTGGGCGGCGAATAGCGGGTACTCCTACGAGCAGTACTTC. Amino acids: CASSRWAANSGYSYEQYF.

The chain employs TRBV19 and TRBJ2-3; 9 nucleotides align to TRBD2. V dropped 3 bases and J dropped 2; count of bases not matched to a gene: 6. Germline CDR1 LNHDA, CDR2 SQIVND (reference sequence). CDR3 length equals 16 residues. This CDR3 reads CASSIGGRGFTDTQYF. CDR3 DNA: TGTGCCAGTAGTATTGGCGGGAGGGGATTCACAGATACGCAGTATTTT.

The chain uses TRBV2 and TRBJ2-7; D possibly corresponds to TRBD2 (6 bases). Germline V gene data show CDR1 as SNHLY and CDR2 as FYNNEI. The CDR3 is made up of 13 amino acids. V dropped 4 bases and J dropped 7 bases, with 14 bases sitting between them. The CDR3 protein is CASSADWGEEQYF. CDR3 nucleotides: TGTGCCAGCAGTGCGGATTGGGGGGAGGAGCAGTACTTC.

This clone showed up just once. The CDR3 sequence is CASSLVPPSGGARGSYEQYF. The CDR3 DNA sequence: TGTGCCAGCAGCTTAGTTCCCCCTAGCGGGGGCGCCCGCGGTTCCTACGAGCAGTACTTC. This chain connects TRBV7-8 to TRBJ2-7; 10 bases align to TRBD2. The J segment lost 1 base and the V segment lost 1 base, leaving 16 bases of the junction unmatched. From germline, CDR1 is SGHVS and CDR2 FQNEAQ. CDR3 size: 20 residues.

This rearrangement joins TRBV10-3 to TRBJ2-1, with TRBD2 matching over 8 bases. The CDR3 is 16 amino acids. V gave up 6 bases and J gave up 9 bases; unmatched junction bases: 16. Per the germline V gene, CDR1 is ENHRY and CDR2 is SYGVKD. The CDR3 DNA sequence: TGTGCCATCAGATCTTCGACCGGACGCGGGGGGACTGAGCAGTTCTTC. Protein sequence: CAIRSSTGRGGTEQFF.

The rearrangement links TRBV5-5 to TRBJ1-5; D not certain. The V end was cut by 2 bases, the J end by 2 bases, with 8 bases between. Germline CDR1 and CDR2: SGHKS and YYEKEE (reference sequence). There are 14 residues in the CDR3. CDR3 residues: CASSFDWGNQPQHF. CDR3 nucleotides: TGTGCCAGCAGCTTCGACTGGGGCAATCAGCCCCAGCATTTT.